A selection of T cell receptor beta chains follows, all from one sample in a study of cytomegalovirus exposure and HLA in healthy donors. Produced via immunoSEQ multiplex PCR; TCRdb's table is partial and in-frame only. Seen here are about 140,000 clones, around 80% observed once, and the top ten hold approximately 3.2%. What was sequenced was PBMCs. Source of these receptors: a man in his late teens or twenties in good health and CMV-seropositive. CDR3s include the opening cysteine and the closing phenylalanine or tryptophan. A D gene is named only where the DNA matches it firmly. The size of a clone is reported for some rows only, either as once, few or many, or as a class for expanded clones.

.	.	TRBV27	TRBJ1-1	TGTGCCAGCAGTTTAACGAGGTTTTCGAACACTGAAGCTTTCTTT	CASSLTRFSNTEAFF
.	.	TRBV18	TRBJ1-1	TGTGCCAGCTCACCAATTGGCCCCACTGAAGCTTTCTTT	CASSPIGPTEAFF
TRBD1	.	TRBV11-3	TRBJ2-1	TGTGCCAGCAGCCCGCGGGACAGGGGCTACAATGAGCAGTTCTTC	CASSPRDRGYNEQFF
TRBD1	.	TRBV20-1	TRBJ1-1	TGCAGTGTCCTATGGGGACAGGAGCCTTTCTTT	CSVLWGQEPFF
TRBD1	.	TRBV2	TRBJ1-2	TGTGCCAGCAGTGTATCCAGGGGGTACAATGGCTACACCTTC	CASSVSRGYNGYTF
TRBD2	.	TRBV6-1	TRBJ2-1	TGTGCCAGCAGTGAAGCGCCTAGCGGGAGTGGAAATGAGCAGTTCTTC	CASSEAPSGSGNEQFF
.	.	TRBV5-1	TRBJ2-7	TGCGCCAGCAGCTTGGGGGGGGTGACACTCTACGAGCAGTACTTC	CASSLGGVTLYEQYF
.	.	TRBV7-2	TRBJ1-6	TGTGCCAGCAGCCTCCCCACAAGGACAGCTCTCCACTTT	CASSLPTRTALHF
.	.	TRBV7-2	TRBJ1-2	TGTGCCAGCAGCTTGAATTCAGGAGGGGGCTACACCTTC	CASSLNSGGGYTF
.	once	TRBV27	TRBJ2-7	TGTGCCAGCAGCGCCGGGATTCTCTACGAGCAGTACTTC	CASSAGILYEQYF
.	.	TRBV7-9	TRBJ2-7	TGTTCCAGCAGCTTAGAGGTTGGGGAGGTCTCCTACGAGCAGTACTTC	CSSSLEVGEVSYEQYF
.	.	TRBV6-5	TRBJ1-3	TGTGCCAGCAGCCCGGTCATGATCGGAAACACCATATATTTT	CASSPVMIGNTIYF
TRBD2	.	TRBV5-4	TRBJ2-7	TGTGCCAGCAGCCCATGGGGACTAGCGGGAGGGCCTGGCTACGAGCAGTACTTC	CASSPWGLAGGPGYEQYF
TRBD2	.	TRBV6-5	TRBJ2-1	TGTGCCAGCAGCTCCGGGACTAGCGTGTACAATGAGCAGTTCTTC	CASSSGTSVYNEQFF
.	.	TRBV21-1	TRBJ2-5	TGTGCCAGCAGCAAAGAGCCTAAACTAGCGGGGCCTCAAGAGACCCAGTACTTC	CASSKEPKLAGPQETQYF
TRBD1	.	TRBV28	TRBJ1-5	TGTGCCAGCAGTTTCGGACAGGGGGCTCGTCAGCCCCAGCATTTT	CASSFGQGARQPQHF
.	few	TRBV5-1	TRBJ1-1	TGCGCCAGCAGTTTGCGAGACACTGAAGCTTTCTTT	CASSLRDTEAFF
TRBD2	.	TRBV7-9	TRBJ2-5	TGTGCCAGCAGCTTAGGTCTTGGGATAGCGGGAGGGCCAGAGACCCAGTACTTC	CASSLGLGIAGGPETQYF
.	.	TRBV28	TRBJ1-4	TGTGCCAGCCATGGCCCGGGAGGTGAAAAACTGTTTTTT	CASHGPGGEKLFF
.	.	TRBV28	TRBJ1-1	TGTGCCAGCAGTTTAGTTTCAGGCAATGAAGCTTTCTTT	CASSLVSGNEAFF
.	.	TRBV4-1	TRBJ2-2	TGCGCCAGCAGCCAAGGAGTATCATCGAACACCGGGGAGCTGTTTTTT	CASSQGVSSNTGELFF
TRBD2	.	TRBV6-1	TRBJ2-5	TGTGCCAGCAGCGTTAGCGGGAGGGAGACCCAGTACTTC	CASSVSGRETQYF
TRBD1	.	TRBV5-4	TRBJ1-2	TGTGCCAGCAGCCGGACAGGGGCGGGTGGCTACACCTTC	CASSRTGAGGYTF
.	.	TRBV28	TRBJ2-7	TGTGCCAGCAGATCTTCCTACGAGCAGTACTTC	CASRSSYEQYF
TRBD1	.	TRBV6-1	TRBJ1-5	TGTGCCAGCAGCGCGGACAGGGGCAATCAGCCCCAGCATTTT	CASSADRGNQPQHF
.	.	TRBV19	TRBJ1-5	TGTGCCAGTAGTCCCCGGGACCCGGGAGGAGTACGACAGCCCCAGCATTTT	CASSPRDPGGVRQPQHF
.	.	TRBV14	TRBJ1-1	TGTGCCAGCAGCCAAGATATGGGGGCGGCGGACACTGAAGCTTTCTTT	CASSQDMGAADTEAFF
.	.	TRBV2	TRBJ2-7	TGTGCCAGCACCTTAGCCCAGACGTCCTACGAGCAGTACTTC	CASTLAQTSYEQYF
TRBD2	.	TRBV27	TRBJ2-2	TGTGCCAGCCGTGGGGACGGGGGGATCACCGGGGAGCTGTTTTTT	CASRGDGGITGELFF
.	.	TRBV19	TRBJ1-2	TGTGCCAGTAGTAGGAGGACAGCGGATTTACTAACCTATGGCTACACCTTC	CASSRRTADLLTYGYTF
.	.	TRBV4-1	TRBJ2-7	TGCGCCAGCAGCCAACCAGGAAATACCTACGAGCAGTACTTC	CASSQPGNTYEQYF
TRBD2	.	TRBV5-6	TRBJ2-7	TGTGCCAGCAGCTTGGCCCCTCGGACTAGCGCCCGCCTCGAGCAGTACTTC	CASSLAPRTSARLEQYF
.	.	TRBV19	TRBJ1-1	TGTGCCAGTAGTATCAGGGCTGAAGCTTTCTTT	CASSIRAEAFF
TRBD2	few	TRBV9	TRBJ2-5	TGTGCCAGCAGCACCACAACGGGAGCGGGGGAGACCCAGTACTTC	CASSTTTGAGETQYF
TRBD1	.	TRBV28	TRBJ2-1	TGTGCCAGCAGTTTACCCCCGAGAGGGGGCAACTACAATGAGCAGTTCTTC	CASSLPPRGGNYNEQFF
TRBD1	.	TRBV18	TRBJ2-7	TGTGCCAGCTCATCCGGACAGGGCAGTTCCTACGAGCAGTACTTC	CASSSGQGSSYEQYF
TRBD2	.	TRBV6-6	TRBJ2-1	TGTGCCAGCAACGAGCGGGAGAACAATGAGCAGTTCTTC	CASNERENNEQFF
.	.	TRBV6-1	TRBJ1-4	TGTGCCAGCAGTTCGACAGGAAGGCCTAATGAAAAACTGTTTTTT	CASSSTGRPNEKLFF
.	.	TRBV7-8	TRBJ2-3	TGTGCCAGCAGCTCCTCCGGGGATACGCAGTATTTT	CASSSSGDTQYF
.	.	TRBV10-1	TRBJ2-5	TGCGCCAGCAGTCCCCCAGGACTGGAAGAGACCCAGTACTTC	CASSPPGLEETQYF
TRBD2	.	TRBV27	TRBJ2-1	TGTGCCAGCAGTTTTGGGACTAGCGGGAGTGAGCAGTTCTTC	CASSFGTSGSEQFF
.	few	TRBV29-1	TRBJ2-1	TGCAGCGGCATGCCCCCAACTAAGTACAATGAGCAGTTCTTC	CSGMPPTKYNEQFF
TRBD2	few	TRBV5-1	TRBJ2-7	TGCGCCAGCAGCCCCACTAGCGGGGTCTACGAGCAGTACTTC	CASSPTSGVYEQYF
TRBD2	.	TRBV11-2	TRBJ2-1	TGTGCCAGCAGCCTCCGAGTGAGAGGACTAGCAGCTGGGAATGAGCAGTTCTTC	CASSLRVRGLAAGNEQFF
.	.	TRBV28	TRBJ1-2	TGTGCCAGCAGTTTGGGGTCCCGGGAAAGGAACTATGGCTACACCTTC	CASSLGSRERNYGYTF
.	.	TRBV5-1	TRBJ1-1	TGCGCCAGCAGCTTGAGCAGCGGAACTGAAGCTTTCTTT	CASSLSSGTEAFF
TRBD2	.	TRBV5-1	TRBJ2-1	TGCGCCAGCAGCTGGTTTAGCGGGAGTGCTGAGCAGTTCTTC	CASSWFSGSAEQFF
TRBD1	.	TRBV10-2	TRBJ1-3	TGCGCCAGCAGTGGCCCTGACAGGGGCGGAGGGGGAAACACCATATATTTT	CASSGPDRGGGGNTIYF
TRBD2	.	TRBV10-1	TRBJ2-1	TGCGCCAGCAGTGGGGCGGGAGGTCAGAATGAGCAGTTCTTC	CASSGAGGQNEQFF
.	.	TRBV9	TRBJ1-5	TGTGCCAGCAGCGCTGGGGACATGTCTCGTAGCAATCAGCCCCAGCATTTT	CASSAGDMSRSNQPQHF